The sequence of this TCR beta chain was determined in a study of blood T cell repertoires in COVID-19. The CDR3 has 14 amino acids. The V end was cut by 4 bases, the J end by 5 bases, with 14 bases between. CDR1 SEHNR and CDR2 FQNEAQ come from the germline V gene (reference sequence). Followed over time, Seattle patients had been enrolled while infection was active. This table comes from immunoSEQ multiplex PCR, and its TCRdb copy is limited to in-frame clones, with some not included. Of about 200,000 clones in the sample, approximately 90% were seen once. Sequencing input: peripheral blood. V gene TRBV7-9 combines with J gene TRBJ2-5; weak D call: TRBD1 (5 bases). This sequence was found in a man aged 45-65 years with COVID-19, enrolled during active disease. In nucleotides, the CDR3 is TGTGCCAGCAGCTCCCAGGGTGGTGGGGAGACCCAGTACTTC. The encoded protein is CASSSQGGGETQYF.